These 2 T cell receptor beta chains originate from one sample sequenced in a study of blood T cell repertoires in COVID-19. The repertoire was sequenced with immunoSEQ multiplex PCR; TCRdb's copy has only in-frame clones and lacks some. The repertoire holds over 20,000 clones, with roughly 90% as singletons. The sample was peripheral blood. These receptors originate from a man aged 70 or older with active COVID-19.

V and J are TRBV27 and TRBJ2-3, with D perhaps TRBD1 (6 bases). The CDR3 runs 16 residues. Germline CDR1 and CDR2: MNHEY and SMNVEV (reference sequence). Deletions cut 8 bases from V and 2 bases from J, with 20 bases between. The CDR3: CASWRARGANTDTQYF. The CDR3 DNA reads as TGTGCCAGCTGGCGAGCCAGGGGAGCCAACACAGATACGCAGTATTTT.

V usage is TRBV12-3 or TRBV12-4 and J usage is TRBJ1-1; perhaps TRBD1 as D (6 bases). CDR3 length equals 13 residues. V was pared by 6 bases and J by 1 base, with 9 bases between. CDR3 protein: CASRWTENTEAFF. DNA of the CDR3: TGTGCCAGCAGGTGGACAGAGAACACTGAAGCTTTCTTT.